A single TCR beta chain is shown here with its context. Its antigen is undetermined. This sample stems from a study of T cell responses to AZD1222 COVID-19 vaccine. Libraries were prepared by immunoSEQ multiplex PCR; TCRdb keeps only in-frame clonotypes and omits some of them. The sample lists over 55,000 clones, 70% to 80% occurring once. Study-level results: Repertoire sampling occurred only after the peak T cell response. Once two AZD1222 doses were given, Spike-specific TCR breadth and depth went up.

Germline lookup yields CDR1 SEHNR and CDR2 FQNEAQ (reference sequence). V was pared by 2 bases and J by 0 bases, with 0 bases between. The CDR3 consists of 12 residues. The V call is TRBV7-9, the J call TRBJ2-3; D not certain. This receptor was identified in an adult who received the AZD1222 COVID-19 vaccine. This sample comprised peripheral blood, obtained 28 days after the second AZD1222 dose. The CDR3 DNA reads TGTGCCAGCAGCTTAAGCACAGATACGCAGTATTTT. It specifies CASSLSTDTQYF.